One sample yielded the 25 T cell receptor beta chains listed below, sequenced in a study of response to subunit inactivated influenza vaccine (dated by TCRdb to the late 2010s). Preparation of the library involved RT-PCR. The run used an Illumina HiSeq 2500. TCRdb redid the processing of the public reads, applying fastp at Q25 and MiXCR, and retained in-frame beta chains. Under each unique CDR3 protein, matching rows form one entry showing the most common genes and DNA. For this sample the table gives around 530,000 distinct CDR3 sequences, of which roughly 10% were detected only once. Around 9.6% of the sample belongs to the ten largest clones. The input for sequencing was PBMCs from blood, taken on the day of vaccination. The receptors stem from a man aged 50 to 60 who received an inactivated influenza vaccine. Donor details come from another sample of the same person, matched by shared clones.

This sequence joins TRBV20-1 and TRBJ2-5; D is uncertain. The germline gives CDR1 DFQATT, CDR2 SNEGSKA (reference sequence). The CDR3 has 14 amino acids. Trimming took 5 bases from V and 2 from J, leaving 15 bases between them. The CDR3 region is CSASSIGSQETQYF. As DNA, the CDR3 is TGCAGTGCTTCCTCGATCGGGTCGCAAGAGACCCAGTACTTC.

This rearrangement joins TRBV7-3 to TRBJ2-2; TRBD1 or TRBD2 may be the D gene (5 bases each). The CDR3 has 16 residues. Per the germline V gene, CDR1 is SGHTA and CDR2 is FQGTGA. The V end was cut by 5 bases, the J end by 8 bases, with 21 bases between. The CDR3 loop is CASSTGPRQYGGELFF. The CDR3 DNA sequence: TGTGCCAGCAGCACGGGACCCCGCCAATATGGAGGGGAGCTGTTTTTT.

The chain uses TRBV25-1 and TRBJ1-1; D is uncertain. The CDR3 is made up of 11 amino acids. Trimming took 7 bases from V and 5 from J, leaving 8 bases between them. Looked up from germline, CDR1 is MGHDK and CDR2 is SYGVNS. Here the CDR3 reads CASTEGTEAFF. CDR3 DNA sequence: TGTGCCAGCACAGAAGGGACTGAAGCTTTCTTT.

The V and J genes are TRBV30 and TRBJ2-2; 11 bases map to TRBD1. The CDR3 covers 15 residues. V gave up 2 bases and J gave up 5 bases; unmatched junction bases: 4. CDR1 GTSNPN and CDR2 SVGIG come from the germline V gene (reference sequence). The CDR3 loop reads CAWSRDRGGTGELFF. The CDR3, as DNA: TGTGCCTGGAGTAGGGACAGGGGGGGAACCGGGGAGCTGTTTTTT.

DNA of the CDR3: TGTGCCAGCAGCGTAGGAGCCGGGACATCCTACGAGCAGTACTTC. Protein: CASSVGAGTSYEQYF. The chain links TRBV9 to TRBJ2-7; a weak D match, TRBD1 (6 bases). Germline values: CDR1 SGDLS, CDR2 YYNGEE. This CDR3 contains 15 residues. The ends were cut back, 0 bases at V and 1 base at J, with 11 bases in the middle. Drawing the rest from reference TRBV9 and TRBJ2-7, the complete variable domain is DSGVTQTPKHLITATGQRVTLRCSPRSGDLSVYWYQQSLDQGLQFLIQYYNGEERAKGNILERFSAQQFPDLHSELNLSSLELGDSALYFCASSVGAGTSYEQYFGPGTRLTVT.

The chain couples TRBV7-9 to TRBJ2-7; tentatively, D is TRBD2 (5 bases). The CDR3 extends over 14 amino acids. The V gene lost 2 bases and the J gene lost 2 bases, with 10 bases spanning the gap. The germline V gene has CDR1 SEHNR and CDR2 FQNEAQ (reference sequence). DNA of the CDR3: TGTGCCAGCAGCTTATTATTCGGGACCTACGAGCAGTACTTC. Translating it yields CASSLLFGTYEQYF.

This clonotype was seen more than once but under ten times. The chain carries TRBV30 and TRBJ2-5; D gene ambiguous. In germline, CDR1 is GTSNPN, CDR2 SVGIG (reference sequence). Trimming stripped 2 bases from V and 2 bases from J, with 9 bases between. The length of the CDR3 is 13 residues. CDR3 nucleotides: TGTGCCTGGAGTACCGAGATACAAGAGACCCAGTACTTC. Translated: CAWSTEIQETQYF. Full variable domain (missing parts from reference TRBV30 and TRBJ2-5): SQTIHQWPATLVQPVGSPLSLECTVEGTSNPNLYWYRQAAGRGLQLLFYSVGIGQISSEVPQNLSASRPQDRQFILSSKKLLLSDSGFYLCAWSTEIQETQYFGPGTRLLVL.

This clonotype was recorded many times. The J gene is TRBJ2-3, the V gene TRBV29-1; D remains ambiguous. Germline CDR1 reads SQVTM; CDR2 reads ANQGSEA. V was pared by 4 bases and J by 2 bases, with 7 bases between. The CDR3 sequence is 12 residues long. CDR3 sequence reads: CSVGQATDTQYF. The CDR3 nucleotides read TGCAGCGTTGGTCAGGCCACAGATACGCAGTATTTT.

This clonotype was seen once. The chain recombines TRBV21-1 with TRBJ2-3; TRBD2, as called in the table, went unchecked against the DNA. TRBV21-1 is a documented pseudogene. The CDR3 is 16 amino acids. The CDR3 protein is CASSHSTSGSSDTQYF. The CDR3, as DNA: TGTGCCAGCAGCCATTCGACTAGCGGGAGTTCAGATACGCAGTATTTT.

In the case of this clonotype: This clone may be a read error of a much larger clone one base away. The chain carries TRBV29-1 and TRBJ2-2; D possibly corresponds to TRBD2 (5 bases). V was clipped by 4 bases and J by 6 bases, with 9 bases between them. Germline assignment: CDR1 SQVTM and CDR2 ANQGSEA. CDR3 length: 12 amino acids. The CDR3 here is CSVAGWSGELFF. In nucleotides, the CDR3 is TGCAGCGTTGCGGGGTGGTCCGGGGAGCTGTTTTTT.

The DNA for the CDR3 is TGTGCCACCAGTGTTGGGCGGGGGTACACAGATACGCAGTATTTT. Residues: CATSVGRGYTDTQYF. The V gene is TRBV24-1, the J gene TRBJ2-3, with 7 bases fitting TRBD2. The CDR3 covers 15 residues. V lost 5 bases and J lost 2; bases outside the gene matches: 6. Looked up from germline, CDR1 is KGHDR and CDR2 is SFDVKD.

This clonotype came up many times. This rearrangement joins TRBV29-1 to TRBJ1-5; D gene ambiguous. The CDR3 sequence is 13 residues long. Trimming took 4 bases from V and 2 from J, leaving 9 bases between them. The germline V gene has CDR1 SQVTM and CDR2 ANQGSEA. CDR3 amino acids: CSVALDGNQPQHF. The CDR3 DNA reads TGCAGCGTTGCTCTAGACGGCAATCAGCCCCAGCATTTT.

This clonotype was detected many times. The CDR3, as DNA: TGTGCCACCGGGGACAGGGTTACCTACGAGCAGTACTTC. The encoded protein is CATGDRVTYEQYF. The chain uses TRBV24-1 and TRBJ2-7; 9 bases are shared with TRBD1. The ends lost 9 bases at V and 2 bases at J; junction bases unmatched: 4. The CDR3 has 13 residues. CDR1 KGHDR and CDR2 SFDVKD come from the germline V gene.

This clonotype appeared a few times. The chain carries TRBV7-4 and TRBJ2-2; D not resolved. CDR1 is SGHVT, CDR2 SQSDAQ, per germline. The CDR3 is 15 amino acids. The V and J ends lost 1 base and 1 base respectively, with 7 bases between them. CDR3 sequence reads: CASSLVRKNTGELFF. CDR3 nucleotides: TGTGCCAGCAGCTTAGTACGCAAGAACACCGGGGAGCTGTTTTTT.

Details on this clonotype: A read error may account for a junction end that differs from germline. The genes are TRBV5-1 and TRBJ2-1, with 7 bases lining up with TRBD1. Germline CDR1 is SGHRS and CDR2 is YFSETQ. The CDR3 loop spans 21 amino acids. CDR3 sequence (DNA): TGTGCCAGCAGCTCCTGGCCCGATACCGGGACAGTGGGCGCTCAGGGCAATGAGCAGTTCTTC. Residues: CASSSWPDTGTVGAQGNEQFF.

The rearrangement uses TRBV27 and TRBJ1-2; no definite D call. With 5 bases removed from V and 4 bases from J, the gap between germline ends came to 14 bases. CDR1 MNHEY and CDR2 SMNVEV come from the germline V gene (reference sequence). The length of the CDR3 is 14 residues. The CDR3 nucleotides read TGTGCCAGCAGTCCCTTGAATTGGGCCTATGGCTACACCTTC. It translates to CASSPLNWAYGYTF.

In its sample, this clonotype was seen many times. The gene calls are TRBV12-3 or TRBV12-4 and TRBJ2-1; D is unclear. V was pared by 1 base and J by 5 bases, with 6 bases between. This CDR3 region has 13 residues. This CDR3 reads CASSLGQHNEQFF. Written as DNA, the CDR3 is TGTGCCAGCAGTTTAGGTCAGCACAATGAGCAGTTCTTC.

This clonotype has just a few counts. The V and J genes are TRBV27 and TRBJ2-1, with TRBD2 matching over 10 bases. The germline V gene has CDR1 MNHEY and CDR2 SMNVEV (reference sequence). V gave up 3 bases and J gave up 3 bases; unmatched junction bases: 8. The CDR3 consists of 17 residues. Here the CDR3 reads CASSLGKAGGVYNEQFF. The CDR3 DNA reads TGTGCCAGCAGTTTGGGGAAAGCGGGGGGGGTCTACAATGAGCAGTTCTTC.

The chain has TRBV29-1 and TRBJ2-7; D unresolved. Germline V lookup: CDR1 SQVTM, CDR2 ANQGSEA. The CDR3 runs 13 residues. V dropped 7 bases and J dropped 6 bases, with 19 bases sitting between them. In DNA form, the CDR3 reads TGCAGCGCCGGACGCCCAAACCTTGGCGAGCAGTACTTC. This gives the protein CSAGRPNLGEQYF.

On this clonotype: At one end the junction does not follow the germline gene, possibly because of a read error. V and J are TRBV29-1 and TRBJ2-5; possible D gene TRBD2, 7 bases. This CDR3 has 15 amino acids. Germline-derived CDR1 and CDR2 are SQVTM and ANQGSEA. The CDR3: CSVEDKGGPEENQYF. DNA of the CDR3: TGCAGCGTTGAAGATAAGGGGGGGCCGGAGGAGAACCAGTACTTC.

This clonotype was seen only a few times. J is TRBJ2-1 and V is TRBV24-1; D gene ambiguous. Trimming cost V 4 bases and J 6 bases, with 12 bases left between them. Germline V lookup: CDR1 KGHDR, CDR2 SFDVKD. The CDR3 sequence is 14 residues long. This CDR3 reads CATSDLLMGNEQFF. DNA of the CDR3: TGTGCCACCAGTGACCTCCTAATGGGCAATGAGCAGTTCTTC.

The CDR3 here is CSARDPARISNQPQHF. Here the CDR3 DNA reads TGCAGTGCTAGAGATCCGGCTAGGATTAGCAATCAGCCCCAGCATTTT. The chain carries TRBV20-1 and TRBJ1-5, with D uncertain. Trimming pared 0 bases from V and 0 bases from J, leaving 12 bases between. Germline loops: CDR1 DFQATT, CDR2 SNEGSKA (reference sequence). The CDR3 has 16 residues.

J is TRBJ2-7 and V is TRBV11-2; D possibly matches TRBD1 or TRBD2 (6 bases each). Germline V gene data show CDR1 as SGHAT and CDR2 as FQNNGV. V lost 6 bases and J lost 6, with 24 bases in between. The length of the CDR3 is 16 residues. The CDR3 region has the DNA TGTGCCAGCAGGCCCTCTTTCGGGGGCCTAGGACTCGAGCAGTACTTC. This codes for CASRPSFGGLGLEQYF.

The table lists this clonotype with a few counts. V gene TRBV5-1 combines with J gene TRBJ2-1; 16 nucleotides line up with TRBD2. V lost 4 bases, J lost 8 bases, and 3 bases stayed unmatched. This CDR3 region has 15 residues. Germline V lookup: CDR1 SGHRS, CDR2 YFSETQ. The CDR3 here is CASSLGTSGRDEQFF. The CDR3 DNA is TGCGCCAGCAGCCTGGGGACTAGCGGGAGGGATGAGCAGTTCTTC.

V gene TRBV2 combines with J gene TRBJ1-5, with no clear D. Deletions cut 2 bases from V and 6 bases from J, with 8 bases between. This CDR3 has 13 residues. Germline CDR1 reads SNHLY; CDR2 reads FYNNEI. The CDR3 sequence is CASSEWGSQPQHF. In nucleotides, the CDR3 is TGTGCCAGCAGTGAATGGGGATCTCAGCCCCAGCATTTT.